This T cell receptor (beta chain) was obtained from a study of cytomegalovirus exposure and HLA in healthy donors. General study findings and limits: Segments of the TCR beta V type were, in most cases, productive about 87% or about 30% of the time in an earlier analysis. Further analysis was carried out later, and it showed several of the most significant clusters appearing linked to common viral pathogens.

The CDR3 is 16 residues long. Concerning this clone itself: Its antigen is still unknown.

The PCR had 60 Vbeta and 13 Jbeta primers. Clones were read by immunoSEQ multiplex PCR, and TCRdb kept only the in-frame ones, dropping some. This table holds under 300,000 clones, roughly 90% found once. This sequence joins TRBV1 and TRBJ1-2; the table assigns TRBD1, which was not confirmed against the DNA. TRBV1 is a pseudogene segment. The receptor comes from a man between 40 and 49 years old in good health and CMV-seropositive. Sequenced sample: PBMCs. CDR3 residues: CTSSHDTGFTNYGYTF. CDR3 nucleotides: TGCACCAGCAGCCATGATACAGGGTTTACTAACTATGGCTACACCTTC.